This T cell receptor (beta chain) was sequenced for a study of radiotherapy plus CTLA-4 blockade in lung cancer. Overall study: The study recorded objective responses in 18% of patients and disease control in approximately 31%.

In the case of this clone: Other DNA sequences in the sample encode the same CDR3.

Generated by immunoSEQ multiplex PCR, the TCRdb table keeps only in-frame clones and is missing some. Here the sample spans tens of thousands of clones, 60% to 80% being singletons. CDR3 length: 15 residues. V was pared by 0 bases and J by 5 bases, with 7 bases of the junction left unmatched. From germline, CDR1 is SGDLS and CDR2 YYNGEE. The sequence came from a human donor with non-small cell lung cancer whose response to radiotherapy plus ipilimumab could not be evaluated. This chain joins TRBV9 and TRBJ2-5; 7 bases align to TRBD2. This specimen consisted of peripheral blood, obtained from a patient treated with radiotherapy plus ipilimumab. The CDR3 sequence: CASSVGLGGWETQYF. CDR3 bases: TGTGCCAGCAGCGTAGGGCTGGGGGGGTGGGAGACCCAGTACTTC.